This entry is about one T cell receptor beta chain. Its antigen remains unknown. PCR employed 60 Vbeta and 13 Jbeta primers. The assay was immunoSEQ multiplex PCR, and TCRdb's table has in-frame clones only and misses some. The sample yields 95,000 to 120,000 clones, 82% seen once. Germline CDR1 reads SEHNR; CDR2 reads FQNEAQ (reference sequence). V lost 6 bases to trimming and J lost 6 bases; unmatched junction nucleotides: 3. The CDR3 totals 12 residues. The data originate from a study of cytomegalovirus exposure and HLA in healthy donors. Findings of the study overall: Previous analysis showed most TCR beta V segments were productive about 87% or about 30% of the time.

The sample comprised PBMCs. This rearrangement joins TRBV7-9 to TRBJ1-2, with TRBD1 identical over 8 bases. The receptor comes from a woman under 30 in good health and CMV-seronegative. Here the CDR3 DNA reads TGTGCCAGCAGGGACAGGGTGGATGGCTACACCTTC. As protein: CASRDRVDGYTF.